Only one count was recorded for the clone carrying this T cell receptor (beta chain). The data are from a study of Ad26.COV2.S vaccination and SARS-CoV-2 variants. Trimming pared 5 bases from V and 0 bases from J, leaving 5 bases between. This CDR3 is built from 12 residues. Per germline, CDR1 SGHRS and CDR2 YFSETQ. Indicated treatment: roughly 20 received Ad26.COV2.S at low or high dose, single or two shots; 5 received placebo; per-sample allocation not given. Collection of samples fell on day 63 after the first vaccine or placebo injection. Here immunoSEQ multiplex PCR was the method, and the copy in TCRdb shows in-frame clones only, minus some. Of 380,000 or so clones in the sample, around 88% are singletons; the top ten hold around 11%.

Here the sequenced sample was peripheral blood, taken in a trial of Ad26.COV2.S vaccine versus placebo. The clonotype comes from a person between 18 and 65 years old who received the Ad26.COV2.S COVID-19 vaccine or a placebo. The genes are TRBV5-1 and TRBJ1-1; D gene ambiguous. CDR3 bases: TGCGCCAGCAGTGGGGTGAACACTGAAGCTTTCTTT. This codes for CASSGVNTEAFF.